This record covers a single TCR beta chain. The CDR3 sequence is 14 residues long. Germline CDR1 MDHEN, CDR2 SYDVKM. Trimming removed 8 bases at V and 2 bases at J, with 13 bases between. Use of 60 Vbeta and 13 Jbeta primers characterized the PCR. The method was immunoSEQ multiplex PCR; TCRdb's version includes in-frame clones alone and lacks a portion of them. In the table there are roughly 120,000 clones, roughly four fifths of which are singletons. Despite likely unrecorded immune exposures, the donors were nominally healthy at the time of sampling. The source of the sample is a study of cytomegalovirus exposure and HLA in healthy donors.

The sequenced sample was PBMCs. The origin of this receptor is a young woman in good health and CMV-seronegative. This chain joins TRBV28 and TRBJ1-3; D remains ambiguous. This CDR3 reads CASGEPAAGNTIYF. As DNA, the CDR3 is TGTGCCAGCGGGGAGCCTGCTGCTGGAAACACCATATATTTT.